Listed here are 29 T cell receptor beta chains from one sample, sequenced in a study of CD8 T cells in ankylosing spondylitis. Using its own MiXCR run on the 5' RACE reads, TCRdb lists one record per CDR3 protein. The sample has about 170,000 distinct CDR3 sequences, around 19% seen once. Sequences were obtained from blood, either unsorted or a sorted T cell fraction (not recorded which). Source of these receptors: a male donor with ankylosing spondylitis or in good health (not recorded which).

This sequence joins TRBV6-1 and TRBJ1-1; D is unclear. The V end was cut by 6 bases, the J end by 1 base, with 15 bases between. CDR1 and CDR2 from the germline V gene are MNHNS and SASEGT. The CDR3 consists of 15 residues. CDR3 sequence: CASSKISGKNTEAFF. The CDR3, as DNA: TGTGCCAGCAGCAAAATCTCGGGGAAGAACACTGAAGCTTTCTTT.

The sample holds many counts of this clonotype. This sequence joins TRBV6-1 and TRBJ1-1; TRBD1 might be the D (5 bases). Germline V lookup: CDR1 MNHNS, CDR2 SASEGT. CDR3 size: 15 residues. V lost 7 bases to trimming and J lost 4 bases, with 19 bases between them. In DNA form, the CDR3 reads TGTGCCAGCACTCGAAAAGGGGAGTGGTTCACTGAAGCTTTCTTT. This codes for CASTRKGEWFTEAFF.

The V gene is TRBV20-1, the J gene TRBJ2-1, with a weak D call TRBD1 (5 bases). Germline loops: CDR1 DFQATT, CDR2 SNEGSKA (reference sequence). CDR3 length: 17 residues. Trimming cost V 0 bases and J 0 bases, with 15 bases left between them. In DNA, the CDR3 is TGCAGTGCTAGAGACCTTCAAGGGGCGAGCTCCTACAATGAGCAGTTCTTC. This sequence encodes CSARDLQGASSYNEQFF.

This clonotype was seen only a few times. The chain uses TRBV12-3 or TRBV12-4 and TRBJ1-1, with 8 positions matching TRBD1. Trimming cost V 6 bases and J 1 base; bases outside gene matches: 7. The CDR3 is 15 residues long. CDR3 bases: TGTGCCAGCAGGGAAACAGGGGGACGGAACACTGAAGCTTTCTTT. Its translation is CASRETGGRNTEAFF.

The chain has TRBV28 and TRBJ2-3; D may be TRBD2 (6 bases). The CDR3 loop spans 16 amino acids. V was cut by 6 bases and J by 3 bases, with 19 bases left in between. Germline V lookup: CDR1 MDHEN, CDR2 SYDVKM. The CDR3 sequence is CASRETSGMGTDTQYF. The CDR3 DNA reads as TGTGCCAGCAGAGAGACTAGTGGGATGGGAACAGATACGCAGTATTTT. The full variable domain, completed using reference TRBV28 and TRBJ2-3, is DVKVTQSSRYLVKRTGEKVFLECVQDMDHENMFWYRQDPGLGLRLIYFSYDVKMKEKGDIPEGYSVSREKKERFSLILESASTNQTSMYLCASRETSGMGTDTQYFGPGTRLTVL.

This rearrangement joins TRBV4-2 to TRBJ1-2; 7 bases line up with TRBD1. The germline V gene encodes CDR1 LGHNA and CDR2 YNFKEQ. With V trimmed by 2 bases and J by 4 bases, 7 bases remained unmatched. The CDR3 loop spans 15 amino acids. The CDR3 DNA reads as TGTGCCAGCAGCCAACCTGGACAGGTCTTCTATGGCTACACCTTC. It specifies CASSQPGQVFYGYTF.

This clonotype was counted between two and nine times. Being one base from a much bigger clone, this may be a read error. The gene calls are TRBV10-2 and TRBJ2-3, with D possibly TRBD2 on 5 matching bases. Germline CDR1 is WSHSY and CDR2 is SAAADI. Trimming removed 3 bases from V and 3 bases from J, with 13 bases in between. The CDR3 is 15 residues long. CDR3 sequence reads: CASSDRWRGTDTQYF. CDR3 DNA sequence: TGCGCCAGCAGTGATAGGTGGAGAGGGACAGATACGCAGTATTTT.

About this clonotype itself: It is likely a read error, because the conserved phenylalanine at the end of the CDR3 is missing. The DNA is left out, because the CDR3 cannot be placed on it with certainty; the CDR3 is given as TCRdb lists it. This chain uses TRBV20-1 with TRBJ2-7; TRBD1, as called in the table, went unchecked against the DNA. The CDR3 extends over 11 residues, inclusive of both ends. Germline loops: CDR1 DFQATT, CDR2 SNEGSKA (reference sequence). CDR3 protein: CSASLSGTPTL.

The V call is TRBV19, the J call TRBJ2-5; D not certain. CDR3 length: 13 amino acids. V shed 3 bases and J shed 4 bases, with 9 bases lying between them. Germline lookup yields CDR1 LNHDA and CDR2 SQIVND (reference sequence). The chain's CDR3 is CASSMSRTETQYF. The CDR3, as DNA: TGTGCCAGTAGTATGTCCAGGACAGAGACCCAGTACTTC.

This clonotype was observed many times. The chain employs TRBV20-1 and TRBJ2-5, with TRBD2 identical over 8 bases. Germline V CDR1 and CDR2: DFQATT, SNEGSKA (reference sequence). CDR3 length: 16 residues. V dropped 5 bases and J dropped 4; count of bases not matched to a gene: 15. This CDR3 reads CSAHPPGGRVIETQYF. In DNA form, the CDR3 reads TGCAGTGCTCATCCTCCGGGAGGGAGGGTGATAGAGACCCAGTACTTC.

Remarks on this clonotype: A much larger clone differs from this one at a single base, so this may be a read error. The chain recombines TRBV27 with TRBJ2-1; TRBD1 or TRBD2 may be the D gene (5 bases each). This CDR3 spans 14 amino acids. CDR1 and CDR2 from the germline V gene are MNHEY and SMNVEV (reference sequence). CDR3 DNA: TGTGTCAGCAGTACCGGGGCGAGTGTCAATGAGCAGTTCTTC. It specifies CVSSTGASVNEQFF.

The rearrangement joins TRBV7-3 to TRBJ1-2, with a possible D match to TRBD1 (6 bases). CDR3 length: 16 amino acids. CDR1 and CDR2 (germline): SGHTA, FQGTGA. The V end lost 2 bases, the J end lost 4 bases, and 17 bases lay between the germline ends. CDR3 loop: CASSLVGGPRGYGYTF. The CDR3 DNA sequence: TGTGCCAGCAGCTTAGTTGGGGGCCCGCGAGGCTATGGCTACACCTTC.

The V gene is TRBV9, the J gene TRBJ1-4; D is perhaps TRBD1 (6 bases). CDR1 is SGDLS and CDR2 is YYNGEE in the germline V gene. With 0 bases removed from V and 4 bases from J, the gap between germline ends came to 13 bases. This CDR3 region has 16 residues. In nucleotides, the CDR3 is TGTGCCAGCAGCGTAGCTTATGGACAGATTAATGAAAAACTGTTTTTT. Its translation: CASSVAYGQINEKLFF.

This clonotype was recorded a few times. The J gene is TRBJ2-1, the V gene TRBV9, with no clear D. The CDR3 covers 12 residues. Germline values: CDR1 SGDLS, CDR2 YYNGEE. With 1 base removed from V and 10 bases from J, the gap between germline ends came to 9 bases. CDR3 sequence (DNA): TGTGCCAGCAGCGTACCCGGCGGAGAGCAGTTCTTC. This translates into CASSVPGGEQFF.

This clonotype came up many times. V usage is TRBV20-1 and J usage is TRBJ1-1; D ambiguous. Trimming left V 1 base short and J 1 base short, with 10 bases between. The CDR3 is 14 amino acids. Germline values: CDR1 DFQATT, CDR2 SNEGSKA (reference sequence). The CDR3 loop reads CSARVGMGNTEAFF. The CDR3 coding sequence is TGCAGTGCTAGAGTAGGAATGGGGAACACTGAAGCTTTCTTT.

The chain is built from TRBV23-1 and TRBJ2-7; the match to TRBD1 covers 8 bases. TRBV23-1 is labeled an ORF, and its function is uncertain. This CDR3 has 15 residues. V lost 3 bases to trimming and J lost 4 bases; unmatched junction nucleotides: 8. This CDR3 reads CASSQPRDRRYEQYF. The CDR3 nucleotides read TGCGCCAGCAGTCAGCCACGGGACAGGAGATACGAGCAGTACTTC.

This chain links TRBV28 with TRBJ1-2; D remains ambiguous. The CDR3 is 12 residues long. Germline CDR1 is MDHEN and CDR2 is SYDVKM. V shed 5 bases and J shed 7 bases, with 11 bases lying between them. In DNA form, the CDR3 reads TGTGCCAGCAGTCCCCAGGTCCGTGGCTACACCTTC. This codes for CASSPQVRGYTF.

This clonotype was detected ten times or more. J is TRBJ2-7 and V is TRBV12-3 or TRBV12-4, with D possibly being TRBD1 or TRBD2 (5 bases each). Trimming cost V 6 bases and J 7 bases, with 19 bases left between them. The CDR3 consists of 14 residues. Here the CDR3 DNA reads TGTGCCAGCAGAGCGGACCCCGGGGCACTAGAGCAGTACTTC. The encoded protein is CASRADPGALEQYF.

The chain carries TRBV20-1 and TRBJ2-2, with a weak D call TRBD1 (6 bases). The CDR3 contains 14 residues. V lost 1 base and J 2 bases, leaving 8 bases between the germline ends. Germline V CDR1 and CDR2: DFQATT, SNEGSKA (reference sequence). The CDR3 nucleotides are TGCAGTGCTAGAGGGACAGCTAACACCGGGGAGCTGTTTTTT. This encodes CSARGTANTGELFF.

This clonotype was found a few times. V and J are TRBV6-5 and TRBJ2-1, with D possibly being TRBD1 or TRBD2 (5 bases each). This CDR3 comprises 17 residues. Trimming removed 2 bases at V and 1 base at J, with 15 bases between. CDR1 and CDR2 (germline): MNHEY, SVGAGI. CDR3 sequence: CASSYRAWGSSYNEQFF. As DNA, the CDR3 is TGTGCCAGCAGTTACCGGGCCTGGGGGAGTTCCTACAATGAGCAGTTCTTC.

The chain employs TRBV6-1 and TRBJ2-7; D might be TRBD1 (6 bases). Germline lookup yields CDR1 MNHNS and CDR2 SASEGT. Trimming left V 7 bases short and J 3 bases short, with 13 bases between. The CDR3 totals 13 residues. CDR3 residues: CASMDRGYYEQYF. In DNA, the CDR3 is TGTGCCAGCATGGATAGGGGGTACTACGAGCAGTACTTC.

This clonotype occurred many times. The chain is built from TRBV12-3 or TRBV12-4 and TRBJ1-1; D is undetermined. Between the trimmed V and J ends, which lost 2 bases and 7 bases, there was a span of 8 bases. This CDR3 has 12 residues. The CDR3 DNA reads TGTGCCAGCAGTTTAAAACAGCTTGAAGCTTTCTTT. Translated, it gives CASSLKQLEAFF.

The chain employs TRBV29-1 and TRBJ2-5; 10 bases fit TRBD1. Germline values: CDR1 SQVTM, CDR2 ANQGSEA. After removal of 7 bases from V and 2 bases from J, the junction contained 7 bases not matched to a gene. CDR3 length equals 14 residues. CDR3 protein: CSARDRGRQETQYF. The CDR3 DNA follows: TGCAGCGCTAGGGACAGGGGTAGACAAGAGACCCAGTACTTC. Filled out from reference TRBV29-1 and TRBJ2-5, the complete variable domain reads SAVISQKPSRDICQRGTSLTIQCQVDSQVTMMFWYRQQPGQSLTLIATANQGSEATYESGFVIDKFPISRPNLTFSTLTVSNMSPEDSSIYLCSARDRGRQETQYFGPGTRLLVL.

In this sample, this clonotype turned up a few times. This chain joins TRBV12-5 and TRBJ2-3; 10 bases are a match to TRBD2. CDR1 is LGHNT and CDR2 is FRNRAP in the germline V gene. CDR3 length: 17 amino acids. The V and J ends lost 1 base and 1 base, in that order; junction bases with no gene match: 5. For the CDR3, the DNA is TGTGCTAGTGGTTTGGGACTAGCGGGCGCCGGCACAGATACGCAGTATTTT. Protein: CASGLGLAGAGTDTQYF.

This clonotype was seen many times. The chain is built from TRBV5-1 and TRBJ2-1; D assignment may be TRBD1 or TRBD2 (5 bases each). The CDR3 spans 15 residues. The germline V gene has CDR1 SGHRS and CDR2 YFSETQ. V shed 6 bases and J shed 6 bases, with 19 bases lying between them. The CDR3 loop is CASTLGAAESNEQFF. DNA of the CDR3: TGCGCCAGCACACTAGGGGCTGCGGAGAGCAATGAGCAGTTCTTC.

This clonotype was observed many times. This rearrangement joins TRBV5-1 to TRBJ2-1; 10 positions match TRBD2. This CDR3 is 14 amino acids long. V was clipped by 7 bases and J by 4 bases; unmatched bases: 5. CDR1 and CDR2 from the germline V gene are SGHRS and YFSETQ. The CDR3 region is CASRRTSGYNEQFF. The CDR3 coding sequence is TGCGCCAGCCGACGGACTAGCGGATACAATGAGCAGTTCTTC.

The chain carries TRBV3-1 and TRBJ2-3, with 7 bases matching TRBD2. V gave up 3 bases and J gave up 2 bases; unmatched junction bases: 8. Germline CDR1 LGHDT, CDR2 YNNKEL (reference sequence). The CDR3 spans 16 residues. CDR3 residues: CASSHTAGEFTDTQYF. The CDR3 DNA follows: TGTGCCAGCAGCCATACTGCGGGAGAGTTCACAGATACGCAGTATTTT.

CDR3 residues: CASSGIWKEKYF. CDR3 bases: TGTGCCAGCAGTGGAATATGGAAGGAGAAGTACTTC. This chain uses TRBV2 with TRBJ2-7; the D is unclear. Germline V gives CDR1 SNHLY, CDR2 FYNNEI. The CDR3 spans 12 residues. Trimming took off 4 bases at V and 11 bases at J, with 15 bases between the two ends.

This clonotype has ten or more counts. The gene calls are TRBV4-1 and TRBJ1-1; 7 nucleotides align to TRBD1. Germline assignment: CDR1 MGHRA and CDR2 YSYEKL. With 4 bases clipped from V and 4 bases from J, the junction kept 6 bases outside the gene matches. The CDR3 totals 14 residues. This CDR3 is CASSPTGRGTEAFF. CDR3 DNA: TGCGCCAGCAGCCCGACAGGGAGGGGCACTGAAGCTTTCTTT.